This T cell receptor (beta chain) was obtained from a study of shared clonotypes between healthy human individuals. Study outcomes and limitations: Even with large depth, rarefaction showed that sorted-subset sequencing was incomplete. Four donors shared approximately 5% of their naive CD4 clonotypes.

V was pared by 7 bases and J by 1 base, with 16 bases between. CDR1 is SQVTM, CDR2 ANQGSEA, per germline. CDR3 length: 14 residues. Repertoires were generated with immunoSEQ multiplex PCR, while TCRdb's copy carries only in-frame clones and drops some. This sample has approximately 640,000 clones; about two thirds occur once, and the top ten carry 1.8%. As concerns this clone: The antigen is unknown.

The CD4+ fraction was divided into a CD45RA+ naive subset and a CD45RA-negative memory subset. Sequencing was done on a sample of memory CD4+ T cells sorted from blood. Subset given: CD45RA-negative fraction. This rearrangement joins TRBV29-1 to TRBJ1-1; maybe TRBD1 (5 bases). The source is a woman between 25 and 40 years old in good health. DNA for the CDR3: TGCAGCGGGAATTCGGGGGACGGGAACACTGAAGCTTTCTTT. Translated: CSGNSGDGNTEAFF. Combining the CDR3 with reference TRBV29-1 and TRBJ1-1 gives the whole variable domain SAVISQKPSRDICQRGTSLTIQCQVDSQVTMMFWYRQQPGQSLTLIATANQGSEATYESGFVIDKFPISRPNLTFSTLTVSNMSPEDSSIYLCSGNSGDGNTEAFFGQGTRLTVV.